These 25 T cell receptor beta chains share one sample of origin, sequenced in a study of beta chain features in type 1 diabetes (dated by TCRdb to 2016 to 2018). The receptor library was made with the immunoSEQ multiplex PCR assay. The High Capacity cDNA Reverse Transcription Kit was used to reverse transcribe all of the isolated RNA, meaning that expressed TCRB transcripts were what got sequenced. TCRdb took this table from immuneACCESS and kept in-frame rearrangements with V and J called. Such tables lack part of the clones; where checked against another copy, unresolved V genes explain under half of the gap, and the rest is unexplained. In all, the sample holds around 250,000 clones, and about 30% of those were seen once. 3% to 4% of the sample is in the top ten clones. The sample taken for sequencing was central memory CD4+ T cells from blood. Receptor source: a man aged 30 to 45 in good health.

The V call is TRBV7-2, the J call TRBJ1-4; TRBD1 is a possible D gene (6 bases). Germline lookup yields CDR1 SGHTA and CDR2 FQGNSA. V was shortened by 6 bases and J by 8 bases, with 19 bases between the two germline ends. The CDR3 consists of 15 residues. CDR3 sequence: CASSYNQGPREKLFF. CDR3 sequence (DNA): TGTGCCAGCAGTTATAATCAGGGGCCCCGCGAAAAACTGTTTTTT.

This sequence joins TRBV7-2 and TRBJ2-1; 7 bases align to TRBD2. Trimming at V came to 4 bases and at J to 1 base, leaving 13 bases not matched to a gene. The germline V gene encodes CDR1 SGHTA and CDR2 FQGNSA. CDR3 length: 18 residues. The CDR3 reads CASSSSGERGLSYNEQFF. CDR3 nucleotides: TGTGCCAGCAGCTCCTCTGGGGAGCGGGGTCTTTCCTACAATGAGCAGTTCTTC.

The V and J genes are TRBV29-1 and TRBJ1-1; TRBD1 might be the D (6 bases). The CDR3 length is 12 residues. CDR1 SQVTM and CDR2 ANQGSEA come from the germline V gene. V dropped 7 bases and J dropped 3 bases, with 12 bases sitting between them. The CDR3 DNA reads as TGCAGCGCCATGGCAGGGGACACTGAAGCTTTCTTT. Its protein is CSAMAGDTEAFF.

The V gene is TRBV2, the J gene TRBJ2-7; D is ambiguous. V dropped 4 bases and J dropped 4 bases, with 5 bases sitting between them. This CDR3 contains 11 residues. Germline CDR1 reads SNHLY; CDR2 reads FYNNEI. This chain's CDR3 is CASSAKYEQYF. In DNA form, the CDR3 reads TGTGCCAGCAGTGCCAAGTACGAGCAGTACTTC.

The chain has TRBV29-1 and TRBJ2-3; tentative D call: TRBD2 (6 bases). CDR3 size: 12 residues. V lost 7 bases and J 4 bases, leaving 12 bases between the germline ends. CDR1 and CDR2 from the germline V gene are SQVTM and ANQGSEA. The CDR3 here is CSGMTRADTQYF. The CDR3 coding sequence is TGCAGCGGGATGACTAGGGCAGATACGCAGTATTTT.

This clone was seen a few times. This chain uses TRBV29-1 with TRBJ1-1; 7 nucleotides align to TRBD1. Germline V gene data show CDR1 as SQVTM and CDR2 as ANQGSEA. The V and J ends lost 6 bases and 6 bases, in that order; junction bases with no gene match: 10. CDR3 length: 13 residues. The CDR3 DNA is TGCAGCGTAATACAGGGGACGGTTGCTGAAGCTTTCTTT. Its translation: CSVIQGTVAEAFF. The full variable domain, rest sourced from reference TRBV29-1 and TRBJ1-1, is SAVISQKPSRDICQRGTSLTIQCQVDSQVTMMFWYRQQPGQSLTLIATANQGSEATYESGFVIDKFPISRPNLTFSTLTVSNMSPEDSSIYLCSVIQGTVAEAFFGQGTRLTVV.

The rearrangement uses TRBV4-1 and TRBJ2-3; D possibly corresponds to TRBD2 (5 bases). With 1 base removed from V and 9 bases from J, the gap between germline ends came to 17 bases. The CDR3 totals 15 residues. CDR1 and CDR2 (germline): MGHRA, YSYEKL. The CDR3, as DNA: TGCGCCAGCAGCCAAGGAGAGTCTAGCTTAACGACGCAGTATTTT. This gives the protein CASSQGESSLTTQYF.

Many counts were recorded for this clone. The CDR3 DNA reads as TGTGCCAGCAGCCTCAGCGGGAGGGCCCTCGGGGAGACCCAGTACTTC. Protein product: CASSLSGRALGETQYF. The V gene is TRBV5-6, the J gene TRBJ2-5; TRBD2 matches at 10 bases. The CDR3 extends over 16 amino acids. The V gene end was trimmed by 4 bases and the J gene end by 5 bases; junction bases not matched to a gene: 11. CDR1 is SGHDT, CDR2 YYEEEE, per germline.

This clone was counted only a few times. The chain has TRBV21-1 and TRBJ2-4; TRBD1 was called by the table and not checked on the DNA. TRBV21-1 is a recognized pseudogene. This CDR3 has 16 amino acids. The CDR3 DNA reads TGTGCCAGCAGCCCACGGGACAGATTAGCCAAAAACATTCAGTACTTC. Its protein is CASSPRDRLAKNIQYF.

J is TRBJ1-5 and V is TRBV28, with D unclear. Germline CDR1 MDHEN, CDR2 SYDVKM. V was clipped by 6 bases and J by 4 bases, with 7 bases between them. The CDR3 spans 12 residues. CDR3 loop: CASRLLNQPQHF. CDR3 DNA sequence: TGTGCCAGCAGGCTCTTAAATCAGCCCCAGCATTTT.

The chain links TRBV18 to TRBJ2-1; D is uncertain. The germline CDR1 and CDR2 sequences are KGHSH and LQKENI. The CDR3 has 12 residues. V was cut by 0 bases and J by 9 bases, with 6 bases left in between. The CDR3 nucleotides are TGTGCCAGCTCACCACCGTGGGCTGAGCAGTTCTTC. This encodes CASSPPWAEQFF.

This rearrangement joins TRBV25-1 to TRBJ1-1; the match to TRBD1 covers 8 bases. The germline V gene encodes CDR1 MGHDK and CDR2 SYGVNS. The V and J ends lost 6 bases and 4 bases, in that order; junction bases with no gene match: 4. The CDR3 is 13 amino acids. The CDR3 reads CASRGQGGTEAFF. In DNA, the CDR3 is TGTGCCAGCAGAGGACAGGGTGGCACTGAAGCTTTCTTT. Supplemented by reference TRBV25-1 and TRBJ1-1, the full variable domain reads EADIYQTPRYLVIGTGKKITLECSQTMGHDKMYWYQQDPGMELHLIHYSYGVNSTEKGDLSSESTVSRIRTEHFPLTLESARPSHTSQYLCASRGQGGTEAFFGQGTRLTVV.

The chain uses TRBV15 and TRBJ2-7; the match to TRBD2 covers 8 bases. The CDR3 spans 15 residues. With 0 bases clipped from V and 6 bases from J, the junction kept 7 bases outside the gene matches. CDR1 is LNHNV, CDR2 YYDKDF, per germline (reference sequence). In DNA, the CDR3 is TGTGCCACCAGCAGAGATCAGTTAGCGGGAAGCGAGCAGTACTTC. Its translation: CATSRDQLAGSEQYF.

This clone has just a few counts. The rearrangement joins TRBV29-1 to TRBJ1-3, with D possibly matching TRBD1 (6 bases). CDR3 length: 15 residues. Germline CDR1 reads SQVTM; CDR2 reads ANQGSEA. The V end lost 2 bases, the J end lost 2 bases, and 13 bases lay between the germline ends. The CDR3 DNA is TGCAGCGTTGAAAGTTGGGGACACCCTGGAAACACCATATATTTT. Its translation: CSVESWGHPGNTIYF.

This clone appeared a few times. A read error may be the cause here, since a much bigger clone is one base away. The same CDR3 arises from other DNA sequences in this sample as well. The rearrangement uses TRBV7-9 and TRBJ1-1; D gene uncertain. V was cut by 3 bases and J by 4 bases, with 6 bases left in between. Germline V gene lookup returns CDR1 SEHNR and CDR2 FQNEAQ (reference sequence). The CDR3 spans 12 residues. In nucleotides, the CDR3 is TGTGCCAGCAGCTTGATGGGCACTGAAGCTTTCTTT. Residues: CASSLMGTEAFF.

Written as DNA, the CDR3 is TGTGCCAGCAGTTATGGCCCAGCCTACGAGCAGTACTTC. Translated: CASSYGPAYEQYF. V gene TRBV2 combines with J gene TRBJ2-7; D is unresolved. Germline values: CDR1 SNHLY, CDR2 FYNNEI. CDR3 size: 13 residues. The ends were cut back, 5 bases at V and 2 bases at J, with 10 bases in the middle. Complete variable domain (other parts from reference TRBV2 and TRBJ2-7): EPEVTQTPSHQVTQMGQEVILRCVPISNHLYFYWYRQILGQKVEFLVSFYNNEISEKSEIFDDQFSVERPDGSNFTLKIRSTKLEDSAMYFCASSYGPAYEQYFGPGTRLTVT.

Concerning this clone itself: Other nucleotide sequences from this sample produce the same CDR3. CDR3 sequence: CASSVTSGTDTQYF. The CDR3 nucleotides read TGTGCCAGCAGTGTCACGTCTGGCACAGATACGCAGTATTTT. V and J are TRBV6-1 and TRBJ2-3; no clear D gene. Trimming removed 4 bases from V and 1 base from J, with 9 bases in between. Germline CDR1 is MNHNS and CDR2 is SASEGT. The CDR3 length is 14 residues.

This clone has at least ten counts. The chain combines TRBV2 with TRBJ2-2; 10 nucleotides line up with TRBD1. The CDR3 covers 14 residues. Germline CDR1 is SNHLY and CDR2 is FYNNEI. V gave up 9 bases and J gave up 8 bases; unmatched junction bases: 9. CDR3 sequence (DNA): TGTGCCAGTACCGGGACAGGGGCTGTAGGGGAGCTGTTTTTT. Translation: CASTGTGAVGELFF. Full variable domain (rest looked up from reference TRBV2 and TRBJ2-2): EPEVTQTPSHQVTQMGQEVILRCVPISNHLYFYWYRQILGQKVEFLVSFYNNEISEKSEIFDDQFSVERPDGSNFTLKIRSTKLEDSAMYFCASTGTGAVGELFFGEGSRLTVL.

This chain uses TRBV12-2 with TRBJ2-5. TRBV12-2 is flagged as a pseudogene. The CDR3 is 14 residues long. Here the CDR3 reads CASRRLYWAETQYF. CDR3 bases: TGTGCAAGTCGCCGACTGTACTGGGCAGAGACCCAGTACTTC.

This clone was counted a few times. This chain uses TRBV10-3 with TRBJ2-2; no firm D call. The CDR3 runs 15 residues. Germline V CDR1 and CDR2: ENHRY, SYGVKD. V dropped 4 bases and J dropped 0 bases, with 9 bases sitting between them. CDR3 coding DNA: TGTGCCATCAGTGCTCAGCCCGCGAACACCGGGGAGCTGTTTTTT. Residues: CAISAQPANTGELFF.

Here the CDR3 reads CASSFKREVNEQFF. CDR3 DNA: TGCGCCAGCAGCTTTAAGCGGGAGGTCAATGAGCAGTTCTTC. The rearrangement links TRBV5-1 to TRBJ2-1, with TRBD2 matching 9 bases. V gave up 2 bases and J gave up 6 bases; unmatched junction bases: 3. The germline CDR1 and CDR2 sequences are SGHRS and YFSETQ. CDR3 length: 14 residues.

This clone was found a few times. The rearrangement joins TRBV5-1 to TRBJ2-5; perhaps TRBD1 as D (6 bases). V was clipped by 5 bases and J by 2 bases, with 16 bases between them. This CDR3 comprises 15 residues. Germline V gene lookup returns CDR1 SGHRS and CDR2 YFSETQ. The CDR3 DNA reads as TGCGCCAGCAGGACAACAGGGATGGAACAAGAGACCCAGTACTTC. It specifies CASRTTGMEQETQYF.

The CDR3 DNA is TGCGCCAGCAGTTCACAGACAGGGAGAGCTTTCTTT. This gives the protein CASSSQTGRAFF. This chain joins TRBV5-1 and TRBJ1-1; 7 nucleotides line up with TRBD1. Germline CDR1 SGHRS, CDR2 YFSETQ. The CDR3 runs 12 residues. The ends lost 5 bases at V and 10 bases at J; junction bases unmatched: 8.

The chain uses TRBV7-9 and TRBJ2-5; the match to TRBD2 covers 10 bases. This CDR3 is 14 amino acids long. Per the germline V gene, CDR1 is SEHNR and CDR2 is FQNEAQ (reference sequence). V dropped 5 bases and J dropped 3; count of bases not matched to a gene: 3. DNA of the CDR3: TGTGCCAGCAGCCGTACTAGCGGGGAAGAGACCCAGTACTTC. Translated, it gives CASSRTSGEETQYF.

This clone appeared a few times. This chain uses TRBV15 with TRBJ2-7; 9 positions agree with TRBD1. Germline CDR1 LNHNV, CDR2 YYDKDF (reference sequence). The V gene end was trimmed by 1 base and the J gene end by 2 bases; junction bases not matched to a gene: 6. CDR3 length: 16 amino acids. DNA of the CDR3: TGTGCCACCAGCAGAGGACCGGGACAGGGAGCCTACGAGCAGTACTTC. Its protein product is CATSRGPGQGAYEQYF. Complete variable domain (other parts from reference TRBV15 and TRBJ2-7): DAMVIQNPRYQVTQFGKPVTLSCSQTLNHNVMYWYQQKSSQAPKLLFHYYDKDFNNEADTPDNFQSRRPNTSFCFLDIRSPGLGDTAMYLCATSRGPGQGAYEQYFGPGTRLTVT.